These 26 T cell receptor beta chains came from one sample sequenced in a study of cytomegalovirus exposure and HLA in healthy donors. Amplification used 60 Vbeta primers and 13 Jbeta primers. TCRdb's table, derived via immunoSEQ multiplex PCR, lists solely in-frame clones and lacks some. The sample has 200,000 or so clones; over 65% are singletons. Sequencing was performed on PBMCs. All receptors derive from a boy aged 2 to 10 in good health and CMV-seronegative.

V and J are TRBV4-3 and TRBJ2-2; 10 nucleotides agree with TRBD2. The V gene's germline CDR1 is LGHNA and CDR2 YSLEER. The CDR3 is 16 amino acids. V lost 3 bases and J lost 5; bases outside the gene matches: 6. CDR3 in amino acids: CASSQRAGGPTGELFF. As DNA, the CDR3 is TGCGCCAGCAGCCAGAGAGCGGGGGGGCCGACCGGGGAGCTGTTTTTT.

This clone came up a few times. The chain uses TRBV19 and TRBJ2-2; 10 bases match TRBD1. V was pared by 6 bases and J by 2 bases, with 3 bases of the junction left unmatched. The CDR3 runs 15 residues. Germline CDR1 LNHDA, CDR2 SQIVND (reference sequence). The CDR3, as DNA: TGTGCCAGTAGGCGGACAGGGGGAAACACCGGGGAGCTGTTTTTT. As protein: CASRRTGGNTGELFF.

This chain joins TRBV6-6 and TRBJ2-7, with unresolved D. Trimming shortened V by 2 bases and J by 2 bases, and 16 bases separated the two germline ends. Germline V lookup: CDR1 MNHNY, CDR2 SVGAGI (reference sequence). The CDR3 length is 16 residues. The CDR3 sequence is CASSYLSMSLTYEQYF. The CDR3 DNA is TGTGCCAGCAGTTACCTGTCTATGAGCCTAACCTACGAGCAGTACTTC.

The chain is built from TRBV5-1 and TRBJ2-1; TRBD2 matches 9 bases. J lost 2 bases, V lost 3 bases, and 3 bases had no gene match. The CDR3 runs 15 residues. Germline V gene lookup returns CDR1 SGHRS and CDR2 YFSETQ. CDR3 residues: CASSSGLATYNEQFF. Here the CDR3 DNA reads TGCGCCAGCAGCTCGGGACTAGCCACCTACAATGAGCAGTTCTTC.

Concerning this clone itself: The junction departs from the called germline gene at one end, perhaps through a read error. This rearrangement joins TRBV20-1 to TRBJ2-3; D not certain. The CDR3 totals 11 residues. The V gene's germline CDR1 is DFQATT and CDR2 SNEGSKA (reference sequence). In nucleotides, the CDR3 is TGCGGTGCAGAGCCGCCCGATACGCAGTATTTT. Its protein product is CGAEPPDTQYF.

This sequence joins TRBV25-1 and TRBJ1-2, with 7 bases identical to TRBD1. Unmatched junction bases numbered 8, after V lost 6 bases and J lost 4 bases. Germline loops: CDR1 MGHDK, CDR2 SYGVNS. CDR3 length: 14 amino acids. The CDR3 DNA is TGTGCCAGCAGCAGCGTGGGGGACAGCTATGGCTACACCTTC. This encodes CASSSVGDSYGYTF.

The gene calls are TRBV10-3 and TRBJ2-5; tentatively, D is TRBD1 (5 bases). With the DNA end fitting TRBJ2-7 better, the J assignment may be wrong. CDR3 length: 13 amino acids. The germline CDR1 and CDR2 sequences are ENHRY and SYGVKD. The CDR3 DNA reads as TGTGCCATCTCGGAGCAGGGTACCTACGAGCAGTACTTC. It encodes CAISEQGTYEQYF.

V and J are TRBV2 and TRBJ1-2; D perhaps matches TRBD1 (5 bases). This CDR3 region has 16 residues. V was cut by 3 bases and J by 3 bases, with 17 bases left in between. Per the germline V gene, CDR1 is SNHLY and CDR2 is FYNNEI. CDR3 protein: CASSEFRGFPHYGYTF. The DNA for the CDR3 is TGTGCCAGCAGTGAGTTTAGGGGATTCCCCCACTATGGCTACACCTTC.

The chain has TRBV6-5 and TRBJ2-1, with TRBD2 identical over 7 bases. This CDR3 has 14 amino acids. V lost 6 bases to trimming and J lost 12 bases; unmatched junction nucleotides: 14. Per the germline V gene, CDR1 is MNHEY and CDR2 is SVGAGI. The CDR3 sequence: CASSPPGGRTWQFF. The CDR3 coding sequence is TGTGCCAGCAGCCCCCCGGGGGGAAGGACCTGGCAGTTCTTC.

This clone was recorded once. Within the sample, other DNA sequences also encode this same CDR3. This rearrangement joins TRBV9 to TRBJ2-2; D gene uncertain. The germline V gene encodes CDR1 SGDLS and CDR2 YYNGEE. V lost 0 bases and J 8 bases, leaving 5 bases between the germline ends. This CDR3 has 12 amino acids. The CDR3 is CASSVVAGELFF. CDR3 bases: TGTGCCAGCAGCGTAGTCGCGGGGGAGCTGTTTTTT.

J is TRBJ2-3 and V is TRBV9, with TRBD2 matching over 7 bases. Looked up from germline, CDR1 is SGDLS and CDR2 is YYNGEE. The CDR3 runs to 15 residues. V shed 4 bases and J 2 bases; nucleotides not matched to a gene: 7. This CDR3 reads CASSFSGASTDTQYF. The CDR3 region has the DNA TGTGCCAGCAGCTTCAGCGGGGCCTCCACAGATACGCAGTATTTT.

The chain recombines TRBV11-2 with TRBJ1-4; the D gene is possibly TRBD1 (6 bases). Germline V gene data show CDR1 as SGHAT and CDR2 as FQNNGV. Trimming pared 5 bases from V and 4 bases from J, leaving 11 bases between. The CDR3 sequence is 14 residues long. The CDR3 loop reads CASSPGQFNEKLFF. The DNA for the CDR3 is TGTGCCAGCAGCCCAGGACAGTTTAATGAAAAACTGTTTTTT. Combining the CDR3 with reference TRBV11-2 and TRBJ1-4 gives the whole variable domain EAGVAQSPRYKIIEKRQSVAFWCNPISGHATLYWYQQILGQGPKLLIQFQNNGVVDDSQLPKDRFSAERLKGVDSTLKIQPAKLEDSAVYLCASSPGQFNEKLFFGSGTQLSVL.

The gene calls are TRBV2 and TRBJ1-5, with 7 bases that match TRBD1. With 9 bases clipped from V and 2 bases from J, the junction kept 4 bases outside the gene matches. The CDR3 covers 13 residues. Per germline, CDR1 SNHLY and CDR2 FYNNEI. The CDR3 loop is CASHGQGNQPQHF. The CDR3 coding sequence is TGTGCCAGTCACGGACAGGGCAATCAGCCCCAGCATTTT.

V usage is TRBV6-5 and J usage is TRBJ1-2; D not certain. V was pared by 6 bases and J by 5 bases, with 7 bases between. The germline gives CDR1 MNHEY, CDR2 SVGAGI. This CDR3 is built from 11 residues. CDR3 DNA sequence: TGTGCCAGCAGGCGGGATTATGGCTACACCTTC. Protein: CASRRDYGYTF.

This chain uses TRBV5-1 with TRBJ2-5; the match to TRBD2 covers 11 bases. Trimming removed 1 base from V and 1 base from J; junction bases left unmatched: 3. Germline V gene sequence: CDR1 SGHRS, CDR2 YFSETQ. There are 16 residues in the CDR3. CDR3 nucleotides: TGCGCCAGCAGCTTGTTTAGCGGGGGGGCCCAAGAGACCCAGTACTTC. It encodes CASSLFSGGAQETQYF.

This sequence joins TRBV7-2 and TRBJ2-3; 11 bases map to TRBD2. After removal of 0 bases from V and 6 bases from J, the junction contained 8 bases not matched to a gene. Germline loops: CDR1 SGHTA, CDR2 FQGNSA. The CDR3 totals 17 residues. The CDR3: CASSLAVAGGSMDTQYF. The CDR3 DNA sequence: TGTGCCAGCAGCTTAGCGGTAGCGGGGGGGTCGATGGATACGCAGTATTTT.

This chain links TRBV29-1 with TRBJ2-7; 10 nucleotides match TRBD1. CDR3 length: 14 amino acids. CDR1 and CDR2 from the germline V gene are SQVTM and ANQGSEA. Trimming cost V 7 bases and J 3 bases; bases outside gene matches: 9. In DNA, the CDR3 is TGCAGCGCTGCCGGCGGGACAGGGGACTACGAGCAGTACTTC. It translates to CSAAGGTGDYEQYF.

With respect to this clone: Germline is not matched at one junction end, which may reflect a read error. The chain has TRBV7-9 and TRBJ1-2, with unresolved D. The CDR3 is 14 residues long. Germline assignment: CDR1 SEHNR and CDR2 FQNEAQ (reference sequence). The CDR3, as DNA: TGTTCCAGCAGCTTAGATCACGGTGCGGGGTGGCACACCTTC. Its translation: CSSSLDHGAGWHTF.

This clone has a handful of counts. The J gene is TRBJ2-7, the V gene TRBV7-9, with 7 bases lining up with TRBD1. Germline CDR1 is SEHNR and CDR2 is FQNEAQ (reference sequence). This CDR3 has 14 amino acids. Germline trimming cut 5 bases from V and 3 bases from J; bases unmatched to any gene: 7. CDR3 in DNA: TGTGCCAGCAGCAAGAGGGACAGCCGCTACGAGCAGTACTTC. Amino acid sequence: CASSKRDSRYEQYF.

The chain is built from TRBV7-2 and TRBJ2-5, with 8 bases that match TRBD2. CDR1 and CDR2 (germline): SGHTA, FQGNSA. The CDR3 consists of 14 residues. Unmatched junction bases numbered 13, after V lost 5 bases and J lost 11 bases. CDR3 amino acids: CASSVGTSGGEQYF. The CDR3 bases are TGTGCCAGCAGCGTCGGGACTTCGGGAGGGGAGCAGTACTTC.

The V call is TRBV4-1, the J call TRBJ2-7; TRBD1 is a possible D gene (5 bases). CDR3 length: 15 residues. The germline V gene encodes CDR1 MGHRA and CDR2 YSYEKL. The ends were cut back, 4 bases at V and 2 bases at J, with 15 bases in the middle. Here the CDR3 reads CASSRQGVGTYEQYF. CDR3 coding DNA: TGCGCCAGCAGCCGCCAGGGTGTGGGGACCTACGAGCAGTACTTC.

This sequence joins TRBV6-5 and TRBJ2-3; 10 positions match TRBD2. The trim removed 8 bases at V and 2 bases at J, leaving 7 bases unmatched. The CDR3 loop spans 15 amino acids. CDR1 MNHEY and CDR2 SVGAGI come from the germline V gene. The CDR3 region is CASFRTSGNTDTQYF. The CDR3 nucleotides are TGTGCCAGCTTCCGGACTAGCGGCAACACAGATACGCAGTATTTT.

The V and J genes are TRBV30 and TRBJ2-7; 7 bases are a match to TRBD1. V shed 3 bases, J shed 6 bases, and the junction held 5 bases outside the gene matches. Germline lookup yields CDR1 GTSNPN and CDR2 SVGIG (reference sequence). This CDR3 region has 12 residues. CDR3 DNA sequence: TGTGCCTGGAGCGACCAGGGGGTCGAGCAGTACTTC. It codes for CAWSDQGVEQYF.

The gene calls are TRBV10-2 and TRBJ1-1, with 9 bases lining up with TRBD1. Germline lookup yields CDR1 WSHSY and CDR2 SAAADI. The CDR3 runs to 15 residues. The V gene end was trimmed by 5 bases and the J gene end by 5 bases; junction bases not matched to a gene: 9. The CDR3, as DNA: TGCGCCAGCAGTCGCCCCGGACAGGGGAAGACTGAAGCTTTCTTT. Protein: CASSRPGQGKTEAFF.

The chain has TRBV7-2 and TRBJ2-1; 11 bases are shared with TRBD2. The ends lost 4 bases at V and 9 bases at J; junction bases unmatched: 5. The CDR3 contains 14 residues. Germline V gene sequence: CDR1 SGHTA, CDR2 FQGNSA. CDR3 sequence: CASSSSGGKGEQFF. CDR3 in DNA: TGTGCCAGCAGCTCTAGCGGGGGGAAGGGTGAGCAGTTCTTC. Combining the CDR3 with reference TRBV7-2 and TRBJ2-1 gives the whole variable domain GAGVSQSPSNKVTEKGKDVELRCDPISGHTALYWYRQSLGQGLEFLIYFQGNSAPDKSGLPSDRFSAERTGGSVSTLTIQRTQQEDSAVYLCASSSSGGKGEQFFGPGTRLTVL.

The rearrangement links TRBV5-1 to TRBJ1-1, with 8 bases fitting TRBD1. V lost 4 bases, J lost 6 bases, and 8 bases stayed unmatched. The CDR3 contains 14 residues. Germline V gives CDR1 SGHRS, CDR2 YFSETQ. In DNA form, the CDR3 reads TGCGCCAGCAGCCCACGGACAGGGTACCCTGAAGCTTTCTTT. Translated: CASSPRTGYPEAFF.